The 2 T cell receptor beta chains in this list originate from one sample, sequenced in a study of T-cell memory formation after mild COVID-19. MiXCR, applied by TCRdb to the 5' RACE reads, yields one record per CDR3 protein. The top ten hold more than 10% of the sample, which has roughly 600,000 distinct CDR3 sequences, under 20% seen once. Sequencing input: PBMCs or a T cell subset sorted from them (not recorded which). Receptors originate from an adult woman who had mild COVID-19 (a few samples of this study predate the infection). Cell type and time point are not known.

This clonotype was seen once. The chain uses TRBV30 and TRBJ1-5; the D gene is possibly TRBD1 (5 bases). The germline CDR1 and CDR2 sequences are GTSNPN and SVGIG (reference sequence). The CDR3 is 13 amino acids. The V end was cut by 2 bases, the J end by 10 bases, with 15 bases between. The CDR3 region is CAWSLGVGHPQHF. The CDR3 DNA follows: TGTGCCTGGAGTTTGGGGGTTGGTCATCCCCAGCATTTT.

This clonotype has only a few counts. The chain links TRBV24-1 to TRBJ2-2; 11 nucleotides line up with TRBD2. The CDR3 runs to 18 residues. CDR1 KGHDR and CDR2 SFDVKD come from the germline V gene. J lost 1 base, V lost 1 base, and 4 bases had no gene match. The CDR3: CATSDLGTSGENTGELFF. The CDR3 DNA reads TGTGCCACCAGTGATTTAGGGACTAGCGGAGAGAACACCGGGGAGCTGTTTTTT.